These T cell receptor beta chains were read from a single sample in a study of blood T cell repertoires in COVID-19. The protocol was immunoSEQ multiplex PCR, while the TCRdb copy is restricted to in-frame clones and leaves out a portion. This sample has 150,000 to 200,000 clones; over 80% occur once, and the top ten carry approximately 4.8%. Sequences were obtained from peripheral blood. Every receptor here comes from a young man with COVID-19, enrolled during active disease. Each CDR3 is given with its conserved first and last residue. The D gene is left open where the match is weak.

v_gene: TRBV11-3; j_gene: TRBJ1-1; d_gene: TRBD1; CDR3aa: CASSGTGVGTEAFF
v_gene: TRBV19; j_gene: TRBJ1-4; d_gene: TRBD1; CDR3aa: CASRTTGGSEKLFF
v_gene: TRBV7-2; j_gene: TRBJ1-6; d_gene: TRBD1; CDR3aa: CASSLDRGSSPLHF
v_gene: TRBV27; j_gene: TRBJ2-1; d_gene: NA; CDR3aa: CASKQAGFSPYRYNEQFF
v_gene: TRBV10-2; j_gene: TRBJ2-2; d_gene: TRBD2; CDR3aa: CASGEAGGVAGELFF
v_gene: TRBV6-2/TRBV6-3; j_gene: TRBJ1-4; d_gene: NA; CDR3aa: CASSSGQFNEKLFF
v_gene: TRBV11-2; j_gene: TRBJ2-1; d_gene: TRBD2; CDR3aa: CASSFQRGSYNEQFF
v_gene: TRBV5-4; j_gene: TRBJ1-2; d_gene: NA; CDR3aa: CASSIQGPYGYTF
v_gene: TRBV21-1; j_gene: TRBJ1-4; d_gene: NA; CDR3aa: CASSPGQGSTNEKLFF
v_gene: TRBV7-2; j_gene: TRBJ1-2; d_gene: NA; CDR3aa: CASSLSLGHGYTF
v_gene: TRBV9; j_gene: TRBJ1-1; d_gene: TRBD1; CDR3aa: CASSRDRGTEAFF
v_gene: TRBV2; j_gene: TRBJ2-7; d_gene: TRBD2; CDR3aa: CASSEAGLAGYEQYF
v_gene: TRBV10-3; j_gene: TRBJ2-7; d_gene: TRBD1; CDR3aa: CAIRDRGTYEQYF
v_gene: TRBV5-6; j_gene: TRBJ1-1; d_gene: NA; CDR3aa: CASSLTATEAFF
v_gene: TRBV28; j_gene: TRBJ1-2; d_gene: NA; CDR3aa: CASRPSAFYGYTF
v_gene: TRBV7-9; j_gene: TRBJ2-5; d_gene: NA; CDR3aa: CASSPGTRLQETQYF
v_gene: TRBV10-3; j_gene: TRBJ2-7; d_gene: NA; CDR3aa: CAISNSDEQYF
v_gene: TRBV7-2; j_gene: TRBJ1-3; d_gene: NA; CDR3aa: CASSPRARNTIYF